The 25 T cell receptor beta chains in this list originate from one sample, sequenced in a study of memory CD4+ T cells and cytomegalovirus serostatus. Clones were read by immunoSEQ multiplex PCR, and TCRdb kept only the in-frame ones, dropping some. The data show about 27,000 clones, 70% to 80% seen once. Single viable CD3+CD4+CD8-CD45RO+ cells were sorted as the memory CD4+ T cells. The material sequenced was memory CD4+ T cells from blood. The origin of the receptors is an adult in good health and CMV-seronegative.

V is TRBV27 and J is TRBJ2-5; D is unclear. Looked up from germline, CDR1 is MNHEY and CDR2 is SMNVEV (reference sequence). V lost 6 bases and J 2 bases, leaving 10 bases between the germline ends. CDR3 size: 13 residues. This CDR3 reads CASSKTRQETQYF. The CDR3 DNA reads TGTGCCAGCAGCAAGACGCGACAAGAGACCCAGTACTTC.

V gene TRBV12-5 combines with J gene TRBJ1-4, with D unclear. Trimming shortened V by 0 bases and J by 0 bases, and 20 bases separated the two germline ends. Germline CDR1 reads LGHNT; CDR2 reads FRNRAP. The CDR3 consists of 20 residues. CDR3 nucleotide sequence: TGTGCTAGTGGTTTGGTAACCGGGTTTGACGAAGTCGCAACTAATGAAAAACTGTTTTTT. Translation gives CASGLVTGFDEVATNEKLFF.

The rearrangement uses TRBV5-1 and TRBJ2-7, with D possibly matching TRBD2 (5 bases). V lost 4 bases to trimming and J lost 4 bases, with 12 bases between them. This CDR3 is 13 amino acids long. Germline-derived CDR1 and CDR2 are SGHRS and YFSETQ. The CDR3 loop reads CASSPREQYEQYF. Written as DNA, the CDR3 is TGCGCCAGCAGCCCCCGGGAACAGTACGAGCAGTACTTC.

This sequence joins TRBV7-9 and TRBJ2-7, with 10 positions matching TRBD2. This CDR3 has 15 residues. From germline, CDR1 is SEHNR and CDR2 FQNEAQ (reference sequence). V gave up 4 bases and J gave up 1 base; unmatched junction bases: 4. The DNA of the CDR3 is TGTGCCAGCAGCTCCTGGACTAGCGGTTCCTACGAGCAGTACTTC. Amino acids: CASSSWTSGSYEQYF.

This clone was seen a single time. The CDR3 sequence: CAWKRTDYLPLHF. As DNA, the CDR3 is TGTGCCTGGAAACGGACTGACTATTTACCCCTCCACTTT. The chain carries TRBV30 and TRBJ1-6; D is unclear. The germline V and J ends were trimmed by 4 bases and 12 bases, with 16 bases remaining between them. Germline V gene sequence: CDR1 GTSNPN, CDR2 SVGIG (reference sequence). This CDR3 spans 13 amino acids. Supplemented by reference TRBV30 and TRBJ1-6, the full variable domain reads SQTIHQWPATLVQPVGSPLSLECTVEGTSNPNLYWYRQAAGRGLQLLFYSVGIGQISSEVPQNLSASRPQDRQFILSSKKLLLSDSGFYLCAWKRTDYLPLHFGNGTRLTVT.

CDR3 in amino acids: CASTSEIQETQYF. Here the CDR3 DNA reads TGCGCCAGCACCTCGGAGATACAAGAGACCCAGTACTTC. The chain combines TRBV5-1 with TRBJ2-5; D is uncertain. This CDR3 contains 13 residues. Germline V gene sequence: CDR1 SGHRS, CDR2 YFSETQ. V dropped 6 bases and J dropped 2 bases, with 11 bases sitting between them.

The chain employs TRBV7-2 and TRBJ2-7; 7 bases are a match to TRBD1. Germline loops: CDR1 SGHTA, CDR2 FQGNSA. The V and J ends lost 5 bases and 5 bases, in that order; junction bases with no gene match: 6. This CDR3 comprises 13 residues. The CDR3 DNA reads TGTGCCAGCAGCCTCGGACAGGCCAACGAGCAGTACTTC. This codes for CASSLGQANEQYF.

This CDR3 reads CASSLKGSGPLKGKDGYTF. The CDR3 nucleotides are TGTGCCAGCAGCTTAAAGGGGTCAGGCCCTCTCAAGGGTAAAGATGGCTACACCTTC. V gene TRBV11-3 combines with J gene TRBJ1-2; D perhaps matches TRBD1 (5 bases). V shed 2 bases and J shed 6 bases, with 28 bases lying between them. The germline V gene encodes CDR1 SGHNT and CDR2 YENEEA. The length of the CDR3 is 19 residues.

This clone is a singleton in its sample. The chain couples TRBV7-8 to TRBJ1-4; D not resolved. Between the trimmed V and J ends, which lost 5 bases and 10 bases, there was a span of 23 bases. Germline V gene lookup returns CDR1 SGHVS and CDR2 FQNEAQ. The CDR3 is made up of 16 amino acids. Here the CDR3 DNA reads TGTGCCAGCAGCCCAGACGGATGGCAGGCAAATTCAAAACTGTTTTTT. It yields the protein CASSPDGWQANSKLFF.

This rearrangement joins TRBV5-8 to TRBJ2-5, with D unclear. Germline CDR1 and CDR2: SGHTS and YDEGEE. The CDR3 is made up of 13 amino acids. V dropped 0 bases and J dropped 3 bases, with 6 bases sitting between them. CDR3 bases: TGTGCCAGCAGCTTGGGCGCAAAAGAGACCCAGTACTTC. Amino acids: CASSLGAKETQYF.

The chain links TRBV6-6 to TRBJ2-4, with 7 bases aligning to TRBD2. Germline V gives CDR1 MNHNY, CDR2 SVGAGI (reference sequence). The V and J ends lost 4 bases and 8 bases, in that order; junction bases with no gene match: 8. CDR3 size: 14 residues. The CDR3 loop is CASSSQRDGYIQYF. The CDR3 DNA reads as TGTGCCAGCAGTTCCCAGCGGGACGGGTACATTCAGTACTTC.

V and J are TRBV19 and TRBJ1-4; D not certain. This CDR3 is 11 amino acids long. Germline lookup yields CDR1 LNHDA and CDR2 SQIVND (reference sequence). The V end lost 5 bases, the J end lost 6 bases, and 4 bases lay between the germline ends. CDR3 sequence (DNA): TGTGCCAGTAGTGCCTATGAAAAACTGTTTTTT. It encodes CASSAYEKLFF.

For this clone: The sample contains more than one DNA sequence encoding this CDR3. The chain carries TRBV7-2 and TRBJ1-1, with 7 nucleotides matching TRBD1. Per germline, CDR1 SGHTA and CDR2 FQGNSA. V lost 4 bases, J lost 0 bases, and 2 bases stayed unmatched. This CDR3 spans 14 amino acids. CDR3 nucleotides: TGTGCCAGCAGCTCCGACAGGGTGAACACTGAAGCTTTCTTT. It translates to CASSSDRVNTEAFF.

V is TRBV27 and J is TRBJ2-1; the D gene is possibly TRBD2 (5 bases). The V and J ends lost 5 bases and 8 bases respectively, with 13 bases between them. Germline V gene lookup returns CDR1 MNHEY and CDR2 SMNVEV (reference sequence). The CDR3 runs 13 residues. CDR3 bases: TGTGCCAGCAGTCCTTCGGGAATTTATGAGCAGTTCTTC. Residues: CASSPSGIYEQFF.

This clone was counted a few times. The J gene is TRBJ2-5, the V gene TRBV18, with D unclear. CDR3 length: 11 amino acids. With 2 bases removed from V and 5 bases from J, the gap between germline ends came to 3 bases. From germline, CDR1 is KGHSH and CDR2 LQKENI. The CDR3 DNA sequence: TGTGCCAGCTCACCAATGGAGACCCAGTACTTC. This codes for CASSPMETQYF.

This clone has more than one count but fewer than ten. The CDR3 nucleotides are TGCGCCAGCAGCCGTGGACTAGCGGGAGGAGTATCTACGCAGTATTTT. Protein product: CASSRGLAGGVSTQYF. The chain couples TRBV4-1 to TRBJ2-3; 14 bases match TRBD2. The CDR3 runs to 16 residues. V shed 4 bases, J shed 8 bases, and the junction held 8 bases outside the gene matches. Per germline, CDR1 MGHRA and CDR2 YSYEKL.

The genes are TRBV19 and TRBJ1-1; TRBD1 aligns across 8 bases. This CDR3 comprises 13 residues. J was trimmed by 0 bases and V by 7 bases; bases with no gene match: 1. Germline V lookup: CDR1 LNHDA, CDR2 SQIVND (reference sequence). CDR3 sequence (DNA): TGTGCCAGTAAGACAGGGGTGAACACTGAAGCTTTCTTT. Its translation is CASKTGVNTEAFF. Supplemented by reference TRBV19 and TRBJ1-1, the full variable domain reads DGGITQSPKYLFRKEGQNVTLSCEQNLNHDAMYWYRQDPGQGLRLIYYSQIVNDFQKGDIAEGYSVSREKKESFPLTVTSAQKNPTAFYLCASKTGVNTEAFFGQGTRLTVV.

The chain has TRBV30 and TRBJ2-5; the D is unclear. Germline values: CDR1 GTSNPN, CDR2 SVGIG (reference sequence). V was clipped by 0 bases and J by 3 bases, with 11 bases between them. The CDR3 is 14 residues long. This CDR3 is CAWSVLVAEETQYF. The CDR3 coding sequence is TGTGCCTGGAGTGTACTTGTGGCAGAAGAGACCCAGTACTTC.

The chain combines TRBV2 with TRBJ2-7; D not certain. This CDR3 has 12 amino acids. The V gene lost 6 bases and the J gene lost 0 bases, with 6 bases spanning the gap. The germline CDR1 and CDR2 sequences are SNHLY and FYNNEI. The chain's CDR3 is CASRYSSYEQYF. The CDR3 coding sequence is TGTGCCAGCAGGTACAGCTCCTACGAGCAGTACTTC.

This clone occurred once. The chain has TRBV9 and TRBJ2-1; D possibly matches TRBD1 or TRBD2 (5 bases each). This CDR3 has 16 amino acids. Per the germline V gene, CDR1 is SGDLS and CDR2 is YYNGEE. Trimming removed 1 base from V and 7 bases from J, with 18 bases in between. CDR3 region: CASSVMGTIMGNEQFF. The DNA of the CDR3 is TGTGCCAGCAGCGTAATGGGGACGATTATGGGGAATGAGCAGTTCTTC.

This clone was counted a few times. This chain connects TRBV9 to TRBJ1-5; possible D gene TRBD1, 5 bases. Germline loops: CDR1 SGDLS, CDR2 YYNGEE. V was cut by 0 bases and J by 7 bases, with 14 bases left in between. The CDR3 has 15 amino acids. CDR3 sequence reads: CASSVAGGVNQPQHF. In nucleotides, the CDR3 is TGTGCCAGCAGCGTAGCTGGAGGGGTCAACCAGCCCCAGCATTTT.

J is TRBJ2-3 and V is TRBV7-6, with D perhaps being TRBD1 or TRBD2 (6 bases each). The CDR3 contains 15 residues. CDR1 is SGHVS, CDR2 FNYEAQ, per germline. V lost 4 bases and J lost 0, with 11 bases in between. The CDR3 DNA reads as TGTGCCAGCAGCTCGGGGGCTCCTAGCACAGATACGCAGTATTTT. Its protein is CASSSGAPSTDTQYF. The entire variable domain, with the rest obtained from reference TRBV7-6 and TRBJ2-3, is as follows: GAGVSQSPRYKVTKRGQDVALRCDPISGHVSLYWYRQALGQGPEFLTYFNYEAQQDKSGLPNDRFSAERPEGSISTLTIQRTEQRDSAMYRCASSSGAPSTDTQYFGPGTRLTVL.

This chain connects TRBV5-1 to TRBJ1-4; D remains ambiguous. V was shortened by 2 bases and J by 7 bases, with 9 bases between the two germline ends. There are 13 residues in the CDR3. Germline V gene lookup returns CDR1 SGHRS and CDR2 YFSETQ. CDR3 region: CASSFGSGEKLFF. CDR3 nucleotides: TGCGCCAGCAGCTTCGGATCGGGTGAAAAACTGTTTTTT.

The rearrangement joins TRBV5-6 to TRBJ2-7; D is undetermined. The CDR3 contains 16 residues. Germline V gene data show CDR1 as SGHDT and CDR2 as YYEEEE. Between the trimmed V and J ends, which lost 0 bases and 0 bases, there was a span of 13 bases. In nucleotides, the CDR3 is TGTGCCAGCAGCTTGGTCGGCGCACGGAGCTCCTACGAGCAGTACTTC. Its protein is CASSLVGARSSYEQYF.

The chain has TRBV5-1 and TRBJ2-3, with 10 bases lining up with TRBD2. The CDR3 has 17 amino acids. Germline V gene sequence: CDR1 SGHRS, CDR2 YFSETQ. Trimming removed 4 bases from V and 2 bases from J; junction bases left unmatched: 10. CDR3 amino acids: CASSHWALAGSTDTQYF. Written as DNA, the CDR3 is TGCGCCAGCAGCCATTGGGCACTAGCGGGGTCCACAGATACGCAGTATTTT.